The entry below describes one T cell receptor beta chain. As yet, its antigen is unknown. The sample is drawn from a study of T cell responses to AZD1222 COVID-19 vaccine. Clones were sequenced by immunoSEQ multiplex PCR, and TCRdb holds only the in-frame ones, with some missing. The profile shows 130,000 to 150,000 clones, under 95% of them singletons. Trimming cost V 5 bases and J 7 bases, with 11 bases left between them. The CDR3 is 12 residues long. CDR1 and CDR2 (germline): MDHEN, SYDVKM. Findings of the study overall: The reported proportion of spike-specific TCRs targeting unmutated variant regions was nearly half. White British donors predominated, females outnumbered males, and clonal diversity was possibly underestimated.

The TCR was taken from an adult in good health. The source was peripheral blood, collected on day 0 of AZD1222 vaccination. This chain links TRBV28 with TRBJ1-2; D is unresolved. In DNA, the CDR3 is TGTGCCAGCAGTCAAGGGATGGGTGGCTACACCTTC. Translation gives CASSQGMGGYTF.